This T cell receptor beta chain was sequenced in a study of blood T cell repertoires in COVID-19. Across the study: Samples taken during acute and convalescent COVID-19 were collected in the United States, Italy and Spain. From T cells, B-cell-depleted T cells, or PBMCs came the material, which was cDNA or gDNA.

Original processing notes: Estimated nucleated cell counts came from reference gene primer amplification. Some clones are missing from TCRdb's copy, which holds only in-frame ones; the method was immunoSEQ multiplex PCR. The DNA was the basis for D and trimming; V, J and clone size are from that table. The data show 80,000 or so clones, with roughly four fifths seen just once and 7% to 9.5% held by the top ten. This clone was seen a few times. The CDR3 consists of 12 residues. Germline CDR1 and CDR2: SGHRS and YFSETQ. Trimming removed 0 bases from V and 3 bases from J, with 4 bases in between. The chain combines TRBV5-1 with TRBJ2-7; D is unclear. This receptor was identified in a human donor in a cohort sampled during active COVID-19. What was sequenced was peripheral blood. The CDR3 coding sequence is TGCGCCAGCAGCTTGGAGAGCTACGAGCAGTACTTC. This codes for CASSLESYEQYF.